A selection of T cell receptor beta chains follows, all from one sample in a study of T cells after yellow fever vaccination. Using its own MiXCR run on the 5' RACE reads, TCRdb lists one record per CDR3 protein. The sample contains fewer than 350,000 distinct CDR3 sequences, over 8% of which appear only once. Sequences were derived from PBMCs, sampled on the day of the first yellow fever vaccination. The receptors derive from a man aged 18-30 years who received the YFV17D yellow fever vaccine. CDR3s include the opening cysteine and the closing phenylalanine or tryptophan. The D gene is left open where the match is weak. Size values are once, few and many counts, or a class for expanded clones, and some rows have none.

CDR3 DNA	CDR3 protein	V gene	J gene	D gene	clone size
TGTGCCATCAGTGGGGAAGGGAATGGCTACACCTTC	CAISGEGNGYTF	TRBV10-3	TRBJ1-2	.	many
TGTGCCATCAGCGCAGGAGCCTACGAGCAGTACTTC	CAISAGAYEQYF	TRBV10-3	TRBJ2-7	.	few
TGTGCCACCACCGACAGTTACGAGCAGTACTTC	CATTDSYEQYF	TRBV6-5	TRBJ2-7	.	.
TGTGCCAGCAGCTTAGTGACTAGCGGGGATACGCAGTATTTT	CASSLVTSGDTQYF	TRBV7-2	TRBJ2-3	TRBD2	few
TGTGCCAGTACCCAAACAGGGGGAAACACAGATACGCAGTATTTT	CASTQTGGNTDTQYF	TRBV9	TRBJ2-3	TRBD1	few
TGCAGTGCTCGAGCAGCGGGGACAGATACGCAGTATTTT	CSARAAGTDTQYF	TRBV20-1	TRBJ2-3	TRBD2	.
TGTGCCAGCAGCTTATCATGGGAGACCCAGTACTTC	CASSLSWETQYF	TRBV7-9	TRBJ2-5	.	few
TGTGCCAGCAGCTTAGCAGGCCCTCGGGACATTCAGTACTTC	CASSLAGPRDIQYF	TRBV7-2	TRBJ2-4	.	many
TGTGCCAGCGATTCGGGACTAACGGCAGATACGCAGTATTTT	CASDSGLTADTQYF	TRBV12-3/TRBV12-4	TRBJ2-3	TRBD2	.
TGTGCCAGCAGCCAGGAAATGAGCTCTGGAAACACCATATATTTT	CASSQEMSSGNTIYF	TRBV4-2	TRBJ1-3	.	.
TGCGCCAGCAGCAGAACAGGGGGGTCCTCCTACGAGCAGTACTTC	CASSRTGGSSYEQYF	TRBV5-1	TRBJ2-7	TRBD1	many
TGTGCCAGCGCGTTGACAGGGGGCTTGGCTGAAGCTTTCTTT	CASALTGGLAEAFF	TRBV6-1	TRBJ1-1	TRBD1	.
TGTGCCATCACCCGTTATGGCCCCTACAATGAGCAGTTCTTC	CAITRYGPYNEQFF	TRBV7-8	TRBJ2-1	.	many
TGCAGTGCTCTAGAGTTACTTTTAGCCAAAAACATTCAGTACTTC	CSALELLLAKNIQYF	TRBV20-1	TRBJ2-4	.	many
TGCGCCAGCAGCCAAGCCAGGGGGCTTCAGCCCCAGCATTTT	CASSQARGLQPQHF	TRBV4-1	TRBJ1-5	TRBD1	few
TGTGCCAGCCCCAGGCGGGCAGCGAACACTGAAGCTTTCTTT	CASPRRAANTEAFF	TRBV2	TRBJ1-1	.	.
TGCGCCAGCAGCTTGGACATTAGCTCCTACAATGAGCAGTTCTTC	CASSLDISSYNEQFF	TRBV5-1	TRBJ2-1	.	.
TGTGCCAGCAGTTTAGAAAGGAAGGGCTACACCTTC	CASSLERKGYTF	TRBV12-3/TRBV12-4	TRBJ1-2	.	few
TGTGCCAGCAGCAAACGGACTAGCGGGGGTACAGATACGCAGTATTTT	CASSKRTSGGTDTQYF	TRBV5-4	TRBJ2-3	TRBD2	few
TGCAGTGCTAGCCTGAGACAGTCTTCGAGCAATCAGCCCCAGCATTTT	CSASLRQSSSNQPQHF	TRBV20-1	TRBJ1-5	.	.
TGTGCCAGCAGAGGGACAGGACCTAACACTGAAGCTTTCTTT	CASRGTGPNTEAFF	TRBV6-1	TRBJ1-1	TRBD1	few
TGTGCCAGCAGCATTGGATACGAGCAGTACTTC	CASSIGYEQYF	TRBV5-4	TRBJ2-7	.	.
TGTGCCAGCAAAGAGACAGGTGCGAACACTGAAGCTTTCTTT	CASKETGANTEAFF	TRBV6-1	TRBJ1-1	.	few
TGCAGCGTTGAGGGACTAGCGGGGACAGGGACCCAGTACTTC	CSVEGLAGTGTQYF	TRBV29-1	TRBJ2-5	TRBD2	.
TGTGCCAGCAGCTTGGGTCCAGGCTCGGATACGCAGTATTTT	CASSLGPGSDTQYF	TRBV5-6	TRBJ2-3	.	.
TGCGCCAGCAGCCAGCCGGGACACTGGAACACTGAAGCTTTCTTT	CASSQPGHWNTEAFF	TRBV4-1	TRBJ1-1	.	few
TGCAGTGCTAGGGATCGGCGGCGGGGGGTCGCAGATACGCAGTATTTT	CSARDRRRGVADTQYF	TRBV20-1	TRBJ2-3	TRBD2	many
TGTGCCAGCTGGGGGCCAGCCGTTGGCTACACCTTC	CASWGPAVGYTF	TRBV6-1	TRBJ1-2	.	few